This entry lists 17 T cell receptor beta chains sequenced from one sample in a study of T-cell memory formation after mild COVID-19. TCRdb ran MiXCR on the 5' RACE reads and lists one entry per CDR3 protein. Here the sample spans hundreds of thousands of distinct CDR3 sequences, 17% being singletons. Specimen: PBMCs or a T cell subset sorted from them (not recorded which). Receptors originate from an adult woman who had mild COVID-19 (a few samples of this study predate the infection). Cell type and time point are not known.

This chain links TRBV20-1 with TRBJ1-5; D remains unclear. V lost 1 base and J 5 bases, leaving 3 bases between the germline ends. Looked up from germline, CDR1 is DFQATT and CDR2 is SNEGSKA (reference sequence). The CDR3 loop spans 11 amino acids. The CDR3 nucleotides read TGCAGTGCTAGAGGGGATCAGCCCCAGCATTTT. As protein: CSARGDQPQHF.

In this sample, this clonotype turned up many times. The chain is built from TRBV7-6 and TRBJ2-7; 8 bases are shared with TRBD2. V gave up 0 bases and J gave up 0 bases; unmatched junction bases: 4. This CDR3 region has 16 residues. Germline CDR1 SGHVS, CDR2 FNYEAQ. For the CDR3, the DNA is TGTGCCAGCAGCTTAGCGGCACTAGCGGACTCCTACGAGCAGTACTTC. This sequence encodes CASSLAALADSYEQYF.

The V and J genes are TRBV10-3 and TRBJ2-2; D unclear. The ends were cut back, 2 bases at V and 5 bases at J, with 3 bases in the middle. Germline V gene data show CDR1 as ENHRY and CDR2 as SYGVKD. The CDR3 runs 12 residues. CDR3 sequence: CAISEGTGELFF. The CDR3 bases are TGTGCCATCAGTGAGGGAACCGGGGAGCTGTTTTTT.

The V and J genes are TRBV11-2 and TRBJ2-2; D not resolved. The length of the CDR3 is 16 residues. V was shortened by 5 bases and J by 5 bases, with 18 bases between the two germline ends. Germline V gene sequence: CDR1 SGHAT, CDR2 FQNNGV. CDR3 DNA: TGTGCCAGCAGCCTCGACCCAACCACGTGGACCGGGGAGCTGTTTTTT. Encoded protein: CASSLDPTTWTGELFF.

The rearrangement uses TRBV5-1 and TRBJ2-1; 7 nucleotides match TRBD1. The CDR3 has 14 residues. The V and J ends lost 6 bases and 4 bases, in that order; junction bases with no gene match: 7. Per germline, CDR1 SGHRS and CDR2 YFSETQ. DNA for the CDR3: TGCGCCAGCACCGAGGGGGCCCTATACAATGAGCAGTTCTTC. It yields the protein CASTEGALYNEQFF.

The gene calls are TRBV7-3 and TRBJ1-2; D call uncertain. CDR1 and CDR2 from the germline V gene are SGHTA and FQGTGA. The CDR3 is made up of 13 amino acids. Trimming took 3 bases from V and 3 from J, leaving 8 bases between them. The CDR3 region has the DNA TGTGCCAGCAGCTTGGAGGACTACTATGGCTACACCTTC. Translation: CASSLEDYYGYTF.

The rearrangement joins TRBV5-4 to TRBJ2-2; 9 nucleotides match TRBD1. Germline V gene sequence: CDR1 SGHNT, CDR2 YYREEE (reference sequence). The ends lost 4 bases at V and 6 bases at J; junction bases unmatched: 10. The CDR3 runs to 16 residues. Here the CDR3 reads CASSPRTGAVPGELFF. CDR3 DNA: TGTGCCAGCAGCCCACGGACAGGGGCGGTCCCCGGGGAGCTGTTTTTT.

This chain's CDR3 is CASRRDPTDTQYF. CDR3 coding DNA: TGCGCCAGCAGGCGGGATCCCACAGATACGCAGTATTTT. The rearrangement joins TRBV5-1 to TRBJ2-3, with TRBD2 as a possible D gene (6 bases). CDR1 and CDR2 (germline): SGHRS, YFSETQ. The ends were cut back, 5 bases at V and 2 bases at J, with 9 bases in the middle. This CDR3 is built from 13 residues.

There are a few counts of this clonotype. The J gene is TRBJ2-5, the V gene TRBV11-3; 9 bases agree with TRBD1. Germline CDR1 reads SGHNT; CDR2 reads YENEEA. The V gene end was trimmed by 4 bases and the J gene end by 6 bases; junction bases not matched to a gene: 6. This CDR3 contains 14 residues. The CDR3 region is CASSSTGGKKTQYF. The DNA of the CDR3 is TGTGCCAGCAGCTCAACAGGGGGCAAGAAGACCCAGTACTTC. The whole variable domain, filled in from reference TRBV11-3 and TRBJ2-5, reads EAGVVQSPRYKIIEKKQPVAFWCNPISGHNTLYWYLQNLGQGPELLIRYENEEAVDDSQLPKDRFSAERLKGVDSTLKIQPAELGDSAVYLCASSSTGGKKTQYFGPGTRLLVL.

The V call is TRBV20-1, the J call TRBJ2-1; 16 bases map to TRBD2. V shed 7 bases and J 1 base; nucleotides not matched to a gene: 16. Per germline, CDR1 DFQATT and CDR2 SNEGSKA (reference sequence). The CDR3 loop spans 20 amino acids. The CDR3 DNA sequence: TGCAGTGATAGGGTTAAACCGGGACTAGCGGGAGGGGCTTCCTACAATGAGCAGTTCTTC. It yields the protein CSDRVKPGLAGGASYNEQFF.

For this clonotype: A much larger clone sits a single nucleotide away, making a read error possible. This chain joins TRBV5-1 and TRBJ2-3; D gene unclear. Deletions cut 5 bases from V and 0 bases from J, with 10 bases between. Germline V gene lookup returns CDR1 SGHRS and CDR2 YFSETQ. The CDR3 contains 14 residues. The CDR3 sequence: CASRDVASTDTQYF. The CDR3, as DNA: TGCGCCAGCAGGGACGTGGCTAGCACAGATACGCAGTATTTT.

This clonotype was detected ten times or more. The genes are TRBV6-6 and TRBJ1-2, with D possibly matching TRBD1 (5 bases). V lost 6 bases to trimming and J lost 2 bases, with 10 bases between them. Germline loops: CDR1 MNHNY, CDR2 SVGAGI (reference sequence). CDR3 length: 13 amino acids. Here the CDR3 DNA reads TGTGCCAGCAGCCCGGACACAAACTATGGCTACACCTTC. Translation gives CASSPDTNYGYTF.

The chain uses TRBV5-1 and TRBJ1-1, with D perhaps matching TRBD1 (5 bases). The germline CDR1 and CDR2 sequences are SGHRS and YFSETQ. The V gene lost 0 bases and the J gene lost 4 bases, with 10 bases spanning the gap. The CDR3 consists of 14 residues. CDR3 residues: CASSLEQGLTEAFF. The CDR3 DNA reads as TGCGCCAGCAGCTTGGAGCAGGGTCTCACTGAAGCTTTCTTT.

This chain connects TRBV30 to TRBJ1-5; 8 bases map to TRBD1. Germline V gives CDR1 GTSNPN, CDR2 SVGIG (reference sequence). The CDR3 totals 16 residues. J lost 6 bases, V lost 2 bases, and 12 bases had no gene match. DNA for the CDR3: TGTGCCTGGAGTCCGAGGACAGGGATGGGACTTCAGCCCCAGCATTTT. Translation gives CAWSPRTGMGLQPQHF.

This chain uses TRBV21-1 with TRBJ2-7; the table gives TRBD1 as D, unverified against the DNA. TRBV21-1 is tagged as a pseudogene. This CDR3 is 16 amino acids long. This chain's CDR3 is CASSKEGAGADHEQYF. The CDR3 bases are TGTGCCAGCAGCAAAGAGGGCGCAGGGGCCGACCACGAGCAGTACTTC.

The V gene is TRBV12-3 or TRBV12-4, the J gene TRBJ2-6, with 7 bases fitting TRBD1. Trimming removed 6 bases from V and 3 bases from J; junction bases left unmatched: 5. The CDR3 totals 15 residues. CDR3 bases: TGTGCCAGCAGCCAGACAGGGCGTGGGGCCAACGTCCTGACTTTC. Translating gives CASSQTGRGANVLTF.

This clonotype was detected once. V is TRBV5-5 and J is TRBJ1-5; D is undetermined. The CDR3 runs 15 residues. With 0 bases removed from V and 3 bases from J, the gap between germline ends came to 10 bases. From germline, CDR1 is SGHKS and CDR2 YYEKEE (reference sequence). CDR3 nucleotide sequence: TGTGCCAGCAGCTTGGGGGTGGTGGACAATCAGCCCCAGCATTTT. This translates into CASSLGVVDNQPQHF.